This T cell receptor beta chain is drawn from a study of identical twins. TCRdb analysed the 5' RACE reads with MiXCR anew, one entry per CDR3 protein. The sample consists of 200,000 to 250,000 distinct CDR3 sequences, under 8.5% of them appearing once. The sample holds many counts of this clonotype. V gave up 3 bases and J gave up 1 base, with 11 bases separating them. The CDR3 loop spans 15 amino acids. Germline V gene sequence: CDR1 MDHEN, CDR2 SYDVKM. Another study also made use of these data, one on T cells expressing NK-cell markers.

Material: CD8+ T cells sorted from blood. V is TRBV28 and J is TRBJ2-3; D might be TRBD1 (5 bases). This TCR was sampled from a woman aged 18-29 years in good health. CDR3 in amino acids: CASSLILTGTDTQYF. CDR3 DNA: TGTGCCAGCAGTTTGATCCTGACAGGCACAGATACGCAGTATTTT. Looking up the rest from reference TRBV28 and TRBJ2-3 gives the full variable domain: DVKVTQSSRYLVKRTGEKVFLECVQDMDHENMFWYRQDPGLGLRLIYFSYDVKMKEKGDIPEGYSVSREKKERFSLILESASTNQTSMYLCASSLILTGTDTQYFGPGTRLTVL.